This T cell receptor (beta chain) came from a study of Ad26.COV2.S vaccination and SARS-CoV-2 variants. Treatment meaning: roughly 20 received Ad26.COV2.S at low or high dose, single or two shots; several received placebo; per-sample allocation not given. Sampling took place 63 days after the first vaccine or placebo injection. V dropped 7 bases and J dropped 6; count of bases not matched to a gene: 5. The CDR3 is 12 amino acids. The assay was immunoSEQ multiplex PCR, and TCRdb's table has in-frame clones only and misses some. The repertoire holds under 500,000 clones, over 80% seen once, with less than 2% in the top ten.

The chain carries TRBV12-3 or TRBV12-4 and TRBJ2-5; 7 positions match TRBD1. The specimen was peripheral blood, collected in a trial of Ad26.COV2.S vaccine versus placebo. The receptor was isolated from a person aged 18 to 65 who received the Ad26.COV2.S COVID-19 vaccine or a placebo. CDR3 protein: CASTPRGQTQYF. The CDR3 nucleotides read TGTGCCAGCACCCCAAGGGGGCAGACCCAGTACTTC.